This T cell receptor (beta chain) was recovered during a study of cytotoxic CD8 clonotypes in ibrutinib-treated CLL. The ends were cut back, 5 bases at V and 4 bases at J, with 17 bases in the middle. CDR1 KGHSH and CDR2 LQKENI come from the germline V gene. This CDR3 has 15 amino acids. Data came from immunoSEQ multiplex PCR; TCRdb stores just in-frame clones and leaves some out. The sample includes 140,000 to 150,000 clones, about 78% of them seen just once. The sequenced sample was PBMCs, obtained after 24 months of ibrutinib treatment. The sequence was obtained from a human donor with chronic lymphocytic leukemia. The V gene is TRBV18, the J gene TRBJ1-2, with D maybe TRBD1 (6 bases). The DNA of the CDR3 is TGTGCCAGCTCATCGACAGGACGCTTAGGCTATGGCTACACCTTC. It is translated as CASSSTGRLGYGYTF. Based on the CDR3 plus reference TRBV18 and TRBJ1-2, the full variable domain is NAGVMQNPRHLVRRRGQEARLRCSPMKGHSHVYWYRQLPEEGLKFMVYLQKENIIDESGMPKERFSAEFPKEGPSILRIQQVVRGDSAAYFCASSSTGRLGYGYTFGSGTRLTVV.